These 24 T cell receptor beta chains came from one sample sequenced in a study of blood T cell repertoires in COVID-19 (TCRdb year 2020). Library construction relied on the immunoSEQ multiplex PCR assay. Imported from immuneACCESS, the table was reduced by TCRdb to in-frame sequences with V and J called. These copies leave out some clones; in studies compared against another copy, an unresolved V gene accounts for under half, and the cause of the remainder is not known. This sample comprises about 120,000 clones, about nine tenths of them detected only once. The top ten clones comprise under 2% of the sample. Material: peripheral blood. All receptors come from a human donor with active COVID-19. The donor label of this sample is uncertain.

The rearrangement joins TRBV4-1 to TRBJ2-3; the match to TRBD2 covers 9 bases. With 4 bases clipped from V and 6 bases from J, the junction kept 14 bases outside the gene matches. Germline-derived CDR1 and CDR2 are MGHRA and YSYEKL. This CDR3 has 17 amino acids. This chain's CDR3 is CASSPRYGGGVWDTQYF. CDR3 nucleotides: TGCGCCAGCAGCCCAAGATATGGCGGGGGGGTATGGGATACGCAGTATTTT.

This clone was picked up one time. V gene TRBV4-2 combines with J gene TRBJ1-4, with 7 nucleotides matching TRBD1. Germline lookup yields CDR1 LGHNA and CDR2 YNFKEQ. The V and J ends lost 0 bases and 6 bases, in that order; junction bases with no gene match: 10. The CDR3 loop spans 17 amino acids. The CDR3 loop reads CASSQDVGGTGDEKLFF. The CDR3 nucleotides are TGTGCCAGCAGCCAAGATGTAGGGGGCACGGGAGATGAAAAACTGTTTTTT.

This chain connects TRBV5-8 to TRBJ2-7, with TRBD1 matching 9 bases. Germline CDR1 is SGHTS and CDR2 is YDEGEE. The CDR3 contains 14 residues. Germline trimming cut 4 bases from V and 2 bases from J; bases unmatched to any gene: 4. CDR3 residues: CASSKRTGAYEQYF. CDR3 in DNA: TGTGCCAGCAGCAAGAGGACAGGGGCCTACGAGCAGTACTTC.

The chain uses TRBV19 and TRBJ1-2; D uncertain. The CDR3 totals 16 residues. V was shortened by 1 base and J by 0 bases, with 12 bases between the two germline ends. CDR1 and CDR2 (germline): LNHDA, SQIVND (reference sequence). The chain's CDR3 is CASSIVRGASNYGYTF. The CDR3 nucleotides read TGTGCCAGTAGTATAGTGCGAGGAGCCTCTAACTATGGCTACACCTTC.

This clone occurred a few times. The chain is built from TRBV11-2 and TRBJ2-7, with D hard to call. The germline V gene encodes CDR1 SGHAT and CDR2 FQNNGV. The CDR3 extends over 13 amino acids. V was pared by 0 bases and J by 4 bases, with 7 bases between. CDR3 sequence: CASSLDPGYEQYF. CDR3 DNA: TGTGCCAGCAGCTTAGATCCCGGGTACGAGCAGTACTTC.

This rearrangement joins TRBV4-3 to TRBJ1-6; D gene uncertain. The CDR3 spans 12 residues. Trimming took 3 bases from V and 6 from J, leaving 3 bases between them. Germline assignment: CDR1 LGHNA and CDR2 YSLEER. The CDR3 DNA reads as TGCGCCAGCAGCCATCTTAATTCACCCCTCCACTTT. Translating gives CASSHLNSPLHF.

The chain combines TRBV3-1 (or the pseudogene TRBV3-2) with TRBJ1-3; D may be TRBD1 (6 bases). Trimming removed 5 bases at V and 3 bases at J, with 8 bases between. Germline V CDR1 and CDR2: LGHDT, YNNKEL (reference sequence). The CDR3 consists of 13 residues. The CDR3 coding sequence is TGTGCCAGCAGCACAGGGAATGGAAACACCATATATTTT. Translation gives CASSTGNGNTIYF.

V and J are TRBV3-1 (or the pseudogene TRBV3-2) and TRBJ1-1, with 7 bases identical to TRBD1. Germline trimming cut 2 bases from V and 4 bases from J; bases unmatched to any gene: 10. CDR1 and CDR2 from the germline V gene are LGHDT and YNNKEL (reference sequence). This CDR3 has 16 residues. The CDR3 is CASSQNPGGFGTEAFF. The CDR3, as DNA: TGTGCCAGCAGCCAAAATCCAGGGGGGTTCGGCACTGAAGCTTTCTTT.

This rearrangement joins TRBV6-5 to TRBJ1-1; TRBD1 is a possible D gene (6 bases). V lost 6 bases and J lost 4, with 15 bases in between. The CDR3 covers 14 residues. In germline, CDR1 is MNHEY, CDR2 SVGAGI. The CDR3 reads CASRTQGPGTEAFF. CDR3 sequence (DNA): TGTGCCAGCAGGACACAGGGCCCCGGCACTGAAGCTTTCTTT.

The chain has TRBV29-1 and TRBJ1-5; maybe TRBD1 (6 bases). The V and J ends lost 4 bases and 6 bases respectively, with 10 bases between them. The CDR3 length is 12 residues. The germline V gene encodes CDR1 SQVTM and CDR2 ANQGSEA. The CDR3 sequence is CSVGGLGQPQHF. In DNA form, the CDR3 reads TGCAGCGTTGGGGGGCTCGGTCAGCCCCAGCATTTT.

This clone has only a few counts. J is TRBJ1-1 and V is TRBV27; 10 bases line up with TRBD1. This CDR3 is 16 amino acids long. CDR1 is MNHEY and CDR2 is SMNVEV in the germline V gene (reference sequence). J gave up 1 base and V 6 bases, and 8 bases lay outside the gene matches. The CDR3 sequence: CASRRGTGAPNTEAFF. Written as DNA, the CDR3 is TGTGCCAGCAGGAGGGGGACAGGGGCTCCGAACACTGAAGCTTTCTTT.

The rearrangement links TRBV7-2 to TRBJ2-5, with TRBD2 matching over 8 bases. Per germline, CDR1 SGHTA and CDR2 FQGNSA. The CDR3 spans 14 residues. Trimming took 5 bases from V and 4 from J; bases not matched to a gene: 6. The CDR3 nucleotides read TGTGCCAGCAGCCTCGGGGGGGCGGCAGAGACCCAGTACTTC. This sequence encodes CASSLGGAAETQYF.

The chain is built from TRBV4-1 and TRBJ2-5; TRBD1 matches 7 bases. Germline CDR1 and CDR2: MGHRA and YSYEKL. Losses at the gene ends were 4 bases for V and 3 bases for J; bases not matched to a gene: 8. The CDR3 is made up of 15 amino acids. The CDR3 nucleotides read TGCGCCAGCAGCCTCTATCTAGGACAGGAAGAGACCCAGTACTTC. Amino acid sequence: CASSLYLGQEETQYF.

The gene calls are TRBV6-5 and TRBJ2-7; 7 bases are shared with TRBD1. This CDR3 spans 15 amino acids. Germline CDR1 reads MNHEY; CDR2 reads SVGAGI. V shed 6 bases and J 1 base; nucleotides not matched to a gene: 9. CDR3 sequence reads: CASSARTGESYEQYF. CDR3 bases: TGTGCCAGCAGCGCTAGGACAGGAGAATCCTACGAGCAGTACTTC.

The chain uses TRBV19 and TRBJ1-5; 8 nucleotides agree with TRBD1. The germline CDR1 and CDR2 sequences are LNHDA and SQIVND (reference sequence). This CDR3 is 16 amino acids long. V dropped 1 base and J dropped 6; count of bases not matched to a gene: 8. For the CDR3, the DNA is TGTGCCAGTAGTATAGGGGCAGGGGGCCCGGGTCAGCCCCAGCATTTT. It specifies CASSIGAGGPGQPQHF.

V usage is TRBV7-9 and J usage is TRBJ2-5; D is unclear. The CDR3 length is 14 residues. Germline CDR1 reads SEHNR; CDR2 reads FQNEAQ (reference sequence). V was shortened by 1 base and J by 5 bases, with 11 bases between the two germline ends. CDR3 in amino acids: CASSLVESWETQYF. CDR3 bases: TGTGCCAGCAGCTTAGTCGAAAGCTGGGAGACCCAGTACTTC.

V gene TRBV15 combines with J gene TRBJ1-2; TRBD1 might be the D (6 bases). Trimming took 0 bases from V and 3 from J, leaving 14 bases between them. Germline V gene lookup returns CDR1 LNHNV and CDR2 YYDKDF (reference sequence). This CDR3 has 16 residues. This chain's CDR3 is CATSRERDTPYYGYTF. CDR3 coding DNA: TGTGCCACCAGCAGAGAGAGGGACACCCCATACTATGGCTACACCTTC.

This chain links TRBV24-1 with TRBJ2-7, with 8 bases that match TRBD1. This CDR3 has 17 amino acids. Per the germline V gene, CDR1 is KGHDR and CDR2 is SFDVKD. J was trimmed by 2 bases and V by 1 base; bases with no gene match: 9. The chain's CDR3 is CATSDLGAGQATYEQYF. CDR3 DNA sequence: TGTGCCACCAGTGATTTAGGGGCGGGACAGGCTACCTACGAGCAGTACTTC.

The rearrangement joins TRBV12-5 to TRBJ2-1, with 9 nucleotides matching TRBD2. Germline assignment: CDR1 LGHNT and CDR2 FRNRAP. V lost 3 bases and J lost 0; bases outside the gene matches: 3. The CDR3 length is 16 residues. The CDR3 here is CASGFSSGGSYNEQFF. CDR3 sequence (DNA): TGTGCTAGTGGTTTTAGTAGCGGGGGCTCCTACAATGAGCAGTTCTTC.

In its sample, this clone was seen once. The rearrangement links TRBV3-1 (or the pseudogene TRBV3-2) to TRBJ1-2; 11 nucleotides match TRBD1. V was clipped by 4 bases and J by 5 bases; unmatched bases: 12. Germline-derived CDR1 and CDR2 are LGHDT and YNNKEL (reference sequence). The CDR3 runs to 17 residues. CDR3: CASSPRDRGRQRYGYTF. The CDR3 bases are TGTGCCAGCAGCCCGAGGGACAGGGGGAGACAGCGTTATGGCTACACCTTC.

This chain links TRBV5-5 with TRBJ2-5; 12 nucleotides align to TRBD2. The CDR3 length is 16 residues. Germline V gives CDR1 SGHKS, CDR2 YYEKEE (reference sequence). The junction had 4 bases not matched to a gene; V was cut back by 2 bases and J by 2 bases. The CDR3 region is CASSFTLAGGQETQYF. In DNA form, the CDR3 reads TGTGCCAGCAGCTTCACGCTAGCGGGGGGGCAAGAGACCCAGTACTTC.

V is TRBV7-3 and J is TRBJ2-7; 8 nucleotides match TRBD2. Germline lookup yields CDR1 SGHTA and CDR2 FQGTGA. Unmatched junction bases numbered 7, after V lost 4 bases and J lost 2 bases. The CDR3 has 15 residues. CDR3 coding DNA: TGTGCCAGCAGCTCTCAGCGGGGGCCAGCCTACGAGCAGTACTTC. Amino acid sequence: CASSSQRGPAYEQYF.

The V gene is TRBV12-3 or TRBV12-4, the J gene TRBJ2-7; 7 positions match TRBD1. Losses at the gene ends were 5 bases for V and 6 bases for J; bases not matched to a gene: 4. This CDR3 is built from 12 residues. The CDR3 nucleotides read TGTGCCAGCAGTACCAGGACAGGCGAGCAGTACTTC. This encodes CASSTRTGEQYF.

This clone was seen just once. The CDR3 loop is CSVLTGGGGETQYF. In DNA form, the CDR3 reads TGCAGCGTTTTGACAGGGGGCGGTGGAGAGACCCAGTACTTC. The chain combines TRBV29-1 with TRBJ2-5; 10 bases fit TRBD1. V trimming: 5 bases; J trimming: 4 bases; junction bases outside the gene matches: 7. CDR3 size: 14 residues. CDR1 and CDR2 from the germline V gene are SQVTM and ANQGSEA.